The source of this T cell receptor beta chain is a study of early T cells in non-severe SARS-CoV-2 infection. Findings and caveats of the study: In VDJdb matching, anti-spike CD8 responses were favored while private and CD4 specificities went missing.

This clonotype was detected a few times. Its antigen is as yet unknown. The CDR3 is 12 amino acids. V was clipped by 2 bases and J by 5 bases, with 5 bases between them. The germline V gene has CDR1 SGHNT and CDR2 YYREEE (reference sequence). TCRdb ran MiXCR on the 5' RACE reads and lists one entry per CDR3 protein. The repertoire consists of some 57,000 distinct CDR3 sequences, with approximately 9.7% occurring once and the leading ten covering 20%. This rearrangement joins TRBV5-4 to TRBJ1-5, with D hard to call. The clonotype was recovered from an adult who was a healthcare worker with PCR-confirmed SARS-CoV-2 infection or an uninfected control (not recorded which). The material sequenced was whole blood. CDR3 DNA sequence: TGTGCCAGCAGCTTAACTGATCAGCCCCAGCATTTT. Protein product: CASSLTDQPQHF.